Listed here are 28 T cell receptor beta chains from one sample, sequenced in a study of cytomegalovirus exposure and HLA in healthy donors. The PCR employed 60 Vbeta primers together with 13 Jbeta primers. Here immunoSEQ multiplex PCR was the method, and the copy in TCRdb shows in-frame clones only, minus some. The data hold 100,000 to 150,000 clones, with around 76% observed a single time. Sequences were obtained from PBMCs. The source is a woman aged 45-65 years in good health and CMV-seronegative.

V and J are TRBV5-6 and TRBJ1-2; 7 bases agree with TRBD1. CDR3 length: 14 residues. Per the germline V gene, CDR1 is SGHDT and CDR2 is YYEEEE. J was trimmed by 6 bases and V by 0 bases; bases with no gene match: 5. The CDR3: CASSLERGQNGYTF. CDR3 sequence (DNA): TGTGCCAGCAGCTTGGAAAGGGGGCAAAATGGCTACACCTTC.

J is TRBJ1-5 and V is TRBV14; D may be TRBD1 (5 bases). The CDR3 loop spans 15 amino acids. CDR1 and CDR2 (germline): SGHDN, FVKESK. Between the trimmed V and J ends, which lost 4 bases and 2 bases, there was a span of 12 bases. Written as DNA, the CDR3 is TGTGCCAGCAGCCCCGGGGGGAGTCGCAATCAGCCCCAGCATTTT. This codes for CASSPGGSRNQPQHF.

The CDR3 DNA is TGTGCCAGCAGTTTGGCAGACTCCACTGAAGCTTTCTTT. Protein sequence: CASSLADSTEAFF. This chain uses TRBV6-5 with TRBJ1-1, with unresolved D. The CDR3 extends over 13 amino acids. Per the germline V gene, CDR1 is MNHEY and CDR2 is SVGAGI. V lost 4 bases and J lost 4, with 10 bases in between.

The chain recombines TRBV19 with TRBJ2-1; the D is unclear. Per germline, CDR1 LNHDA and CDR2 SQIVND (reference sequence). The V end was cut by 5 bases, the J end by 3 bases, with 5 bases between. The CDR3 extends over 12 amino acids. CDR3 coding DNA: TGTGCCAGTAGTCCTAACTACAATGAGCAGTTCTTC. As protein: CASSPNYNEQFF.

The CDR3 DNA reads as TGTGCCAGCAGCCTCCTGGGCTCTAATCCTGAAGCTTTCTTT. Translating gives CASSLLGSNPEAFF. The chain employs TRBV11-2 and TRBJ1-1; D gene unclear. CDR3 size: 14 residues. The V gene's germline CDR1 is SGHAT and CDR2 FQNNGV. The germline V and J ends were trimmed by 5 bases and 6 bases, with 16 bases remaining between them. The variable domain in full, completed from reference TRBV11-2 and TRBJ1-1, reads EAGVAQSPRYKIIEKRQSVAFWCNPISGHATLYWYQQILGQGPKLLIQFQNNGVVDDSQLPKDRFSAERLKGVDSTLKIQPAKLEDSAVYLCASSLLGSNPEAFFGQGTRLTVV.

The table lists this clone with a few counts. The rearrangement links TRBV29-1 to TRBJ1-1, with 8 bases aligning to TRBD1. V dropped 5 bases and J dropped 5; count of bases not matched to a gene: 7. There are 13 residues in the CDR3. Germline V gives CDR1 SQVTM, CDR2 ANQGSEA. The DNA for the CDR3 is TGCAGCGTTTCAGGGGGCTCATGGACTGAAGCTTTCTTT. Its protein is CSVSGGSWTEAFF.

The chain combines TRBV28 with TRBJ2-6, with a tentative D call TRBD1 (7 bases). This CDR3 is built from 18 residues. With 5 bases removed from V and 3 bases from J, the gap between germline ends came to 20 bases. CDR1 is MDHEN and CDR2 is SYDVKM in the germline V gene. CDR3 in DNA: TGTGCCAGCAGTCGAAACAGGGGCACTAGCTATGGGGCCAACGTCCTGACTTTC. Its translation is CASSRNRGTSYGANVLTF.

The CDR3 sequence is CASRSLTSGKGGEAFF. CDR3 nucleotides: TGTGCCAGCAGGTCCTTAACGTCGGGGAAAGGAGGGGAAGCTTTCTTT. The chain employs TRBV5-6 and TRBJ1-1; D is unresolved. Germline CDR1 and CDR2: SGHDT and YYEEEE. The V and J ends lost 5 bases and 8 bases respectively, with 25 bases between them. This CDR3 is 16 amino acids long.

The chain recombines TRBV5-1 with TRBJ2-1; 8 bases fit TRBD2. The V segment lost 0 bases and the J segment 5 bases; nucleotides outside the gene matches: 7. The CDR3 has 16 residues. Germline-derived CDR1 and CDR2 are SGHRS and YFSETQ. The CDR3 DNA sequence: TGCGCCAGCAGCTTGGGGAGCGGGAGAGTCGACAATGAGCAGTTCTTC. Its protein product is CASSLGSGRVDNEQFF.

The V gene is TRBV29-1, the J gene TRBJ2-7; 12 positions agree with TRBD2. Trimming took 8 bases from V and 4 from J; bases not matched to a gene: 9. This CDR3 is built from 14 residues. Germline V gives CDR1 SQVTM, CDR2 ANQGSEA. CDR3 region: CSILAGGRGYEQYF. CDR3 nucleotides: TGCAGCATACTAGCGGGAGGAAGGGGATACGAGCAGTACTTC.

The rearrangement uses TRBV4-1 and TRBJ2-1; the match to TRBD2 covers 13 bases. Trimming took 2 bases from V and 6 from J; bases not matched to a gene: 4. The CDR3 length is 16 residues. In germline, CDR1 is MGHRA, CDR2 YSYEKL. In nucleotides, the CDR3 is TGCGCCAGCAGCCAACCCGGACTAGCGGGAGCCAATGAGCAGTTCTTC. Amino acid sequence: CASSQPGLAGANEQFF.

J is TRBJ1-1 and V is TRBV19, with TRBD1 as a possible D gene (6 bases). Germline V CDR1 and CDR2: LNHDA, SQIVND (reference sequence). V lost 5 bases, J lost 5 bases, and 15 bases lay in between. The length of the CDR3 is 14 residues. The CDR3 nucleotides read TGTGCCAGTAGTGAAGGGACACGAGAGACTGAAGCTTTCTTT. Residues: CASSEGTRETEAFF.

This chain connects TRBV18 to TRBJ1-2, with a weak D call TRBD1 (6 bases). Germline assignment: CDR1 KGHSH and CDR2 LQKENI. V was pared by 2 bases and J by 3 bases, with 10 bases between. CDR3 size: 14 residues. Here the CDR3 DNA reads TGTGCCAGCTCACCAAGGGCAGGGGACTATGGCTACACCTTC. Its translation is CASSPRAGDYGYTF.

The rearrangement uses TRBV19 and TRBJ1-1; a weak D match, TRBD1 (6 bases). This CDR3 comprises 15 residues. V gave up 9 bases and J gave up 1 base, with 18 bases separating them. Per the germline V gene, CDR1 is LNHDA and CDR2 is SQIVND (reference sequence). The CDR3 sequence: CASRISRGGNTEAFF. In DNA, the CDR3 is TGTGCCAGCCGAATATCCAGGGGCGGGAACACTGAAGCTTTCTTT.

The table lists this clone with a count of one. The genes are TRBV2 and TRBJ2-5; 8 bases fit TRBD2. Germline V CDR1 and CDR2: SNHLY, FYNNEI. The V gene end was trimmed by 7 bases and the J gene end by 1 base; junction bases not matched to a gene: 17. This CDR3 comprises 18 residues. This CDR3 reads CASTQTVFGRAPQETQYF. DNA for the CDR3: TGTGCCAGCACCCAGACGGTGTTCGGGAGGGCCCCCCAAGAGACCCAGTACTTC.

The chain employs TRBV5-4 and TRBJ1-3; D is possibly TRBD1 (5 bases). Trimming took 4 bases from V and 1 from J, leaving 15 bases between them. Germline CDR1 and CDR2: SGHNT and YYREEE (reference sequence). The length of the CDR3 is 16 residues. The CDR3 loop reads CASSPGRGRSGNTIYF. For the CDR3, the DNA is TGTGCCAGCAGCCCGGGGCGGGGTAGGTCTGGAAACACCATATATTTT.

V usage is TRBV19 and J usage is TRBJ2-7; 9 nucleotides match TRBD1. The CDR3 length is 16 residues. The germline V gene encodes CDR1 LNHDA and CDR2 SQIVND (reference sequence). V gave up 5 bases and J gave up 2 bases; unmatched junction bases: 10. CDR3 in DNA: TGTGCCAGTAGTCTATCCGGGACAGGGACCACCTACGAGCAGTACTTC. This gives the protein CASSLSGTGTTYEQYF.

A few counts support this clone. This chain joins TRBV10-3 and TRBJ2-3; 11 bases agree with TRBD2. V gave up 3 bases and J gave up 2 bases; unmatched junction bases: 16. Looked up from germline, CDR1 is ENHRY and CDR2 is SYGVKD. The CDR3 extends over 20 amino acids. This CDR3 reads CAISDPPPLTSGKDTDTQYF. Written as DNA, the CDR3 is TGTGCCATCAGTGATCCGCCCCCCCTGACTAGCGGGAAGGACACAGATACGCAGTATTTT.

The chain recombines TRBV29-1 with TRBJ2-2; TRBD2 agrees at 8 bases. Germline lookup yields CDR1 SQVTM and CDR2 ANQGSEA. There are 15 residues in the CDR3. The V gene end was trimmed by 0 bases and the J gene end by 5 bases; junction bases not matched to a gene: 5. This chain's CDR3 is CSVEDGGGRTGELFF. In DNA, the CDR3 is TGCAGCGTTGAAGACGGGGGGGGGCGGACCGGGGAGCTGTTTTTT.

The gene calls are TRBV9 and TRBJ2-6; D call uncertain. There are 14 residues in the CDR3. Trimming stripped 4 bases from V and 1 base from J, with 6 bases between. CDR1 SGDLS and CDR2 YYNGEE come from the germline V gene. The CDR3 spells CASSPRSGANVLTF. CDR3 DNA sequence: TGTGCCAGCAGCCCCCGTTCTGGGGCCAACGTCCTGACTTTC. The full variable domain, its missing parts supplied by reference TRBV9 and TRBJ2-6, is DSGVTQTPKHLITATGQRVTLRCSPRSGDLSVYWYQQSLDQGLQFLIQYYNGEERAKGNILERFSAQQFPDLHSELNLSSLELGDSALYFCASSPRSGANVLTFGAGSRLTVL.

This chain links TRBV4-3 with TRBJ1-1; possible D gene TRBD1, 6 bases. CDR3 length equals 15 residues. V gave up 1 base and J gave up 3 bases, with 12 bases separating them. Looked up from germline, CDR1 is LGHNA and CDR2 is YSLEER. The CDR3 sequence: CASSQAHGGYTEAFF. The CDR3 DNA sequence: TGCGCCAGCAGCCAAGCACATGGGGGCTACACTGAAGCTTTCTTT.

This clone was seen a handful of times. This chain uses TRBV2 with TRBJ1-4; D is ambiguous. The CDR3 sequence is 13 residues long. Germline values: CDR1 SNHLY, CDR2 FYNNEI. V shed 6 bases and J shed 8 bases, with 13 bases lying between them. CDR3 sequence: CASSSPPEEKLFF. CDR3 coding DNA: TGTGCCAGCAGCTCCCCCCCGGAGGAAAAACTGTTTTTT.

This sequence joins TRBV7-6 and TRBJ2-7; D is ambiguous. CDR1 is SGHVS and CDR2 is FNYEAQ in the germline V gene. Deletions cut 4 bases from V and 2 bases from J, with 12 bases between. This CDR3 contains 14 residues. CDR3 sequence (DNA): TGTGCCAGCAGCTCCTCCGACGGAGCCTACGAGCAGTACTTC. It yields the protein CASSSSDGAYEQYF.

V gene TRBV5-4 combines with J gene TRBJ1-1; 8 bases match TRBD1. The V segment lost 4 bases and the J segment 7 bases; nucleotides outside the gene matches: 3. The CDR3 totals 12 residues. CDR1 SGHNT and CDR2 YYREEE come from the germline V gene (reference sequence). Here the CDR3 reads CASSADRGEAFF. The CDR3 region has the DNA TGTGCCAGCAGCGCCGACAGGGGTGAAGCTTTCTTT.

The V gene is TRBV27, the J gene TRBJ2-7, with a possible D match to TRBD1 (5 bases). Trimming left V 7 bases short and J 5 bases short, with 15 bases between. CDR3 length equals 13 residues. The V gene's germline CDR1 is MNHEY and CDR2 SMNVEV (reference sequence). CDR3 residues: CASTPAGFHEQYF. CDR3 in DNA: TGTGCCAGCACCCCCGCAGGGTTTCACGAGCAGTACTTC.

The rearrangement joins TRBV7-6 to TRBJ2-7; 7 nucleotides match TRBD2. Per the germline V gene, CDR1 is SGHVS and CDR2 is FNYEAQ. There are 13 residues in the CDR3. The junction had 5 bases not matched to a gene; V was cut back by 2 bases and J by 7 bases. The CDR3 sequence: CASSLRLAGEQYF. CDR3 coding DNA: TGTGCCAGCAGCTTAAGACTAGCAGGAGAGCAGTACTTC.

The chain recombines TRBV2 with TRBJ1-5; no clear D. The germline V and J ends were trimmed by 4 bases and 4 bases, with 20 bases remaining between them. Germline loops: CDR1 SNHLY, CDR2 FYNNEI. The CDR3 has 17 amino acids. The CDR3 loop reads CASSGADNLLGNQPQHF. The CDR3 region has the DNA TGTGCCAGCAGTGGCGCTGACAACCTCTTAGGAAATCAGCCCCAGCATTTT.

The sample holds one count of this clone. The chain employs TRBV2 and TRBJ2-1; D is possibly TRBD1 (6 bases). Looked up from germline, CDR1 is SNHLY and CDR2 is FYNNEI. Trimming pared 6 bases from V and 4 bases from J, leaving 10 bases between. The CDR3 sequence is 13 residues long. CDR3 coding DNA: TGTGCCAGCAGGCAGGGGTCTTACAATGAGCAGTTCTTC. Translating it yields CASRQGSYNEQFF.